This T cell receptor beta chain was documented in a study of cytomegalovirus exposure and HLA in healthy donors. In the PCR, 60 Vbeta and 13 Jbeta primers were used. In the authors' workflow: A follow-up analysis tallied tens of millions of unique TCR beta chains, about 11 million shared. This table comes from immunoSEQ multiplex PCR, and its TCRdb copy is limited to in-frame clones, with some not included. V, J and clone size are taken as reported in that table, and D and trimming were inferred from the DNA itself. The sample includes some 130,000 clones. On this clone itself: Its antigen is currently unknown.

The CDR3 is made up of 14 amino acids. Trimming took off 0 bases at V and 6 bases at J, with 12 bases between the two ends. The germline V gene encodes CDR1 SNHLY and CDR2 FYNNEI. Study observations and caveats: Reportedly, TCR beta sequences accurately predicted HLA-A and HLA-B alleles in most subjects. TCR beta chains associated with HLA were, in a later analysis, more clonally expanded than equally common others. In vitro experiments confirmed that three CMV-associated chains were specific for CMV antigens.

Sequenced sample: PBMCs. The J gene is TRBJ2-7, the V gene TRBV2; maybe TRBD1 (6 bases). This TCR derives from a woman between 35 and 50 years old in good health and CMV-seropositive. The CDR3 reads CASSEALLGGEQYF. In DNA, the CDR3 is TGTGCCAGCAGTGAAGCTCTACTAGGGGGCGAGCAGTACTTC.